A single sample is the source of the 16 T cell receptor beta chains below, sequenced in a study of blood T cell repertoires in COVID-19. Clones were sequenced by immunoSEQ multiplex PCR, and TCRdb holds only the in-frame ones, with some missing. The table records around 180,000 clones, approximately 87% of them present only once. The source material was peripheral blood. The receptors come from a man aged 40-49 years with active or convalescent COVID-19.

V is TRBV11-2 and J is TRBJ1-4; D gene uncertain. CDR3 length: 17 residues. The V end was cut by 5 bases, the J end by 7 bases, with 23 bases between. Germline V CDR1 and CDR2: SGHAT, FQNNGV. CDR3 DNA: TGTGCCAGCAGCCCCCGGGAAATGGGAGTGATGGGTGAAAAACTGTTTTTT. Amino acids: CASSPREMGVMGEKLFF.

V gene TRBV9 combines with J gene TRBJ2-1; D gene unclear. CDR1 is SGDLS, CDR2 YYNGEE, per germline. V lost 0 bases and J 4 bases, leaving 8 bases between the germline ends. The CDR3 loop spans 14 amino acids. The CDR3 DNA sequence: TGTGCCAGCAGCGTAGGATTAGAGTACAATGAGCAGTTCTTC. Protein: CASSVGLEYNEQFF.

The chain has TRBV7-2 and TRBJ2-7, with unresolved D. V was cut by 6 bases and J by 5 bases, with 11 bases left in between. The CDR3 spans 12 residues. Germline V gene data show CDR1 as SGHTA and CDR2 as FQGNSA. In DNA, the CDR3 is TGTGCCAGCAGTTTGGCCGAACACGAGCAGTACTTC. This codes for CASSLAEHEQYF.

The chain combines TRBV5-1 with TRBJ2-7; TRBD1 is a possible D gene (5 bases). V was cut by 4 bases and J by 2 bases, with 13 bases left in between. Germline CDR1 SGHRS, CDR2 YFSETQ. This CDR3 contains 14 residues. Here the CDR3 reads CASSPALGAYEQYF. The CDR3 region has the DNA TGCGCCAGCAGCCCCGCTCTAGGGGCCTACGAGCAGTACTTC.

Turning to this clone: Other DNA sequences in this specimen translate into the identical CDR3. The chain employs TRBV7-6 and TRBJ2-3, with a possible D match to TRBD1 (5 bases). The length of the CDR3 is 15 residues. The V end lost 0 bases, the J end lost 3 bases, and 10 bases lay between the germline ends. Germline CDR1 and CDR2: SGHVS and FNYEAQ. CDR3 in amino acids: CASSLAGASTDTQYF. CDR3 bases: TGTGCCAGCAGCTTAGCAGGGGCTTCGACAGATACGCAGTATTTT.

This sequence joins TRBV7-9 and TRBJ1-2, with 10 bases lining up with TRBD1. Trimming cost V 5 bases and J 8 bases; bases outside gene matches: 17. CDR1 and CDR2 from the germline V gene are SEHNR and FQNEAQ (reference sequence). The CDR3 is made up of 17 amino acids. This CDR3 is CASSLDRGQVRRKGYTF. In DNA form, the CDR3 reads TGTGCCAGCAGCCTCGACAGGGGGCAGGTTCGTCGGAAAGGCTACACCTTC.

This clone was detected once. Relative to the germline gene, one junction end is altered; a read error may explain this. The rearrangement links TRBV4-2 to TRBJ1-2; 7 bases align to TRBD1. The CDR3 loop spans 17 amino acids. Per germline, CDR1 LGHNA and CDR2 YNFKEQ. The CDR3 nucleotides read TGTGCCAGCAGCCAGAACGGACAGGTTTTAGCTAACTATGGCCACACCTTC. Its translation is CASSQNGQVLANYGHTF.

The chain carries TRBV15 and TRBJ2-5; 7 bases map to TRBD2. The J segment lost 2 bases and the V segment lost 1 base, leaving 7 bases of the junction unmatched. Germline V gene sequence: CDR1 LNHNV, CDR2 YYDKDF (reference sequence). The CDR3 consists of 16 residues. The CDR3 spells CATSRAGRDGQETQYF. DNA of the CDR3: TGTGCCACCAGCAGAGCGGGGAGGGATGGTCAAGAGACCCAGTACTTC. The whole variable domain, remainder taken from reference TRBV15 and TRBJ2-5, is DAMVIQNPRYQVTQFGKPVTLSCSQTLNHNVMYWYQQKSSQAPKLLFHYYDKDFNNEADTPDNFQSRRPNTSFCFLDIRSPGLGDTAMYLCATSRAGRDGQETQYFGPGTRLLVL.

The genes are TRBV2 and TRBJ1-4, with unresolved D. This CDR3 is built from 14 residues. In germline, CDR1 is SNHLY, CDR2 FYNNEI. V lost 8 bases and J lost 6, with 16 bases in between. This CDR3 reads CASRKTQRDEKLFF. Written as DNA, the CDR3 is TGTGCCAGCCGGAAGACCCAGAGGGATGAAAAACTGTTTTTT.

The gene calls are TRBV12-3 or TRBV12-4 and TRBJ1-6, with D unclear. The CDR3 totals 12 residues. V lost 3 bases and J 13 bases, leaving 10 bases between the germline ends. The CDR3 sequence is CASSLNSIPLHF. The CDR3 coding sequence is TGTGCCAGCAGTTTGAACAGTATTCCCCTCCACTTT.

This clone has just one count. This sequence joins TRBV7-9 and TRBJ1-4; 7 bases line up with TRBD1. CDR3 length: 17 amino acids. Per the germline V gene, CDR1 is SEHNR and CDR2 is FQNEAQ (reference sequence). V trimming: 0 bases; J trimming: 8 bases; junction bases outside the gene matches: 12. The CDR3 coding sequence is TGTGCCAGCAGCTTAGCGGACGAATGGGACAGTTCAGAAAAACTGTTTTTT. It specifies CASSLADEWDSSEKLFF. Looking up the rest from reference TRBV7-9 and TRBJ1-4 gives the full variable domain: DTGVSQNPRHKITKRGQNVTFRCDPISEHNRLYWYRQTLGQGPEFLTYFQNEAQLEKSRLLSDRFSAERPKGSFSTLEIQRTEQGDSAMYLCASSLADEWDSSEKLFFGSGTQLSVL.

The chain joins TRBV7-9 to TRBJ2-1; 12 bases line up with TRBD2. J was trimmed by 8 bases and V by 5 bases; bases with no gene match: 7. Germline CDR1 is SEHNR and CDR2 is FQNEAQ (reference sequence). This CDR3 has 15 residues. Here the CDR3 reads CASSPGLAGIDEQFF. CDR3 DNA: TGTGCCAGCAGCCCCGGACTAGCGGGGATAGATGAGCAGTTCTTC.

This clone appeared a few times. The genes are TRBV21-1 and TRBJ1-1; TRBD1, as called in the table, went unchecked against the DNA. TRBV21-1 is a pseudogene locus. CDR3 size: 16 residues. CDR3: CASTKRGTGMNTEAFF. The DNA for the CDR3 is TGTGCCAGCACCAAGAGGGGGACAGGGATGAACACTGAAGCTTTCTTT.

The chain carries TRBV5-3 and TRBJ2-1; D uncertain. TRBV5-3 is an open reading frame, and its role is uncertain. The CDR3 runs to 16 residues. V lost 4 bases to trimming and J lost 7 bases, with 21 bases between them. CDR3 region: CARSERGCGPENEQFF. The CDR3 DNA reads TGTGCCAGAAGCGAACGTGGTTGCGGCCCAGAGAATGAGCAGTTCTTC.

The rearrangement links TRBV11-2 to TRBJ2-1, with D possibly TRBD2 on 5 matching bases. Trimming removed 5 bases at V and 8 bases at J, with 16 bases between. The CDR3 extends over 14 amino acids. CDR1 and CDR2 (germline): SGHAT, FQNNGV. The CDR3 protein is CASSPRVPSDEQFF. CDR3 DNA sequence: TGTGCCAGCAGCCCGCGGGTCCCATCGGATGAGCAGTTCTTC.

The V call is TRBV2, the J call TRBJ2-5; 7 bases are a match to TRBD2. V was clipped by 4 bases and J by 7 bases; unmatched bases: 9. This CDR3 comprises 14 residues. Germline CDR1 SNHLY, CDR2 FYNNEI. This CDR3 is CASSVGGSRWTQYF. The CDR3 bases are TGTGCCAGCAGTGTGGGGGGGTCGAGATGGACCCAGTACTTC.